The clone carrying this T cell receptor (beta chain) was counted only a few times. Its target is unknown. PBMCs were derived from around 10 ml fresh peripheral blood. It was RNA transcripts that yielded the amplified TCR beta CDR3 regions. TCR CDR3 underwent first-round RT-PCR with the HTBI primer set. TCRdb processed the multiplex PCR reads anew with MiXCR; each CDR3 protein has one entry. Counted here are 300,000 to 400,000 distinct CDR3 sequences, around 20% occurring once; the ten biggest clones make up around 50%. This record comes from a study of T cells in Graves' hyperthyroidism and ophthalmopathy. V lost 0 bases, J lost 4 bases, and 5 bases stayed unmatched. The CDR3 consists of 15 residues. CDR1 and CDR2 (germline): SQVTM, ANQGSEA. Findings and limits, study-wide: Researchers found most expanded thyroid clonotypes above 0.001 in blood as well. A 13 V-J model separated ophthalmopathy from stable hyperthyroidism.

Sequencing input: blood. The TCR was taken from a woman aged 45-60 years with Graves' hyperthyroidism. The chain couples TRBV29-1 to TRBJ2-7; 11 positions match TRBD2. The CDR3 sequence: CSVEDPTSGVYEQYF. The CDR3 nucleotides are TGCAGCGTTGAAGATCCGACTAGCGGGGTGTACGAGCAGTACTTC.